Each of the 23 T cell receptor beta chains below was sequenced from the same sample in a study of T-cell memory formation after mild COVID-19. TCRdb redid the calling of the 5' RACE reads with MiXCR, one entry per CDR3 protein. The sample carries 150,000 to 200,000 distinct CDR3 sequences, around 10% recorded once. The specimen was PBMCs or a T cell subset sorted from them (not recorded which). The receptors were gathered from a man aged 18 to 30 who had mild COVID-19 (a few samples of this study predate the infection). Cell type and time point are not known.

CDR3 nucleotide sequence: TGTGCCAGTAGGAGCGGGGCTCGGACAGATACGCAGTATTTT. It codes for CASRSGARTDTQYF. The chain uses TRBV19 and TRBJ2-3; 7 bases match TRBD2. V dropped 6 bases and J dropped 3; count of bases not matched to a gene: 6. Germline CDR1 and CDR2: LNHDA and SQIVND (reference sequence). The CDR3 has 14 amino acids.

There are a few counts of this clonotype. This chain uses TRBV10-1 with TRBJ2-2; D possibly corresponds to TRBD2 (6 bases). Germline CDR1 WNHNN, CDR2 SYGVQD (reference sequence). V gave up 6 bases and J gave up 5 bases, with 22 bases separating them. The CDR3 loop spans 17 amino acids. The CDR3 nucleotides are TGCGCCAGCAGCGATAACCCGCCCCGGGCGGGGACCGGGGAGCTGTTTTTT. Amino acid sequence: CASSDNPPRAGTGELFF.

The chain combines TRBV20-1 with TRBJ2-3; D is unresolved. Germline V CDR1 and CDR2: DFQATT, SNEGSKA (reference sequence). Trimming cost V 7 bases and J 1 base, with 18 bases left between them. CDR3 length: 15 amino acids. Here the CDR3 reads CSGSPVQLGTDTQYF. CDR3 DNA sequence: TGCAGTGGTTCCCCGGTTCAGCTCGGCACAGATACGCAGTATTTT.

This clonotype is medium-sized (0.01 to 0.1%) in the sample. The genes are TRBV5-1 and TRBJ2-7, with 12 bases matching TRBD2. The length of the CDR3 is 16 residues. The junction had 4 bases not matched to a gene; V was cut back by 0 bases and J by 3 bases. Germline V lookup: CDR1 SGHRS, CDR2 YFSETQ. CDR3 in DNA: TGCGCCAGCAGCTTGGGGACTAGCGGGAATCTCTACGAGCAGTACTTC. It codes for CASSLGTSGNLYEQYF.

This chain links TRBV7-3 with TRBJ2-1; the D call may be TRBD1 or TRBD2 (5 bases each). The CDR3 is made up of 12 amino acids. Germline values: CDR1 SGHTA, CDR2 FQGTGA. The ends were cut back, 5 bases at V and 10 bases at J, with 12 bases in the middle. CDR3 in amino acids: CASSLTGTEQFF. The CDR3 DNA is TGTGCCAGCAGCCTCACCGGGACCGAGCAGTTCTTC.

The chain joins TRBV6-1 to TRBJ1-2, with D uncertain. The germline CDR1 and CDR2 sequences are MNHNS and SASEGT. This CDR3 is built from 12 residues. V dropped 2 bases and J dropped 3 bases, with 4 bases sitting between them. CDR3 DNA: TGTGCCAGCAGTGAACAGGACTATGGCTACACCTTC. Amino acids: CASSEQDYGYTF.

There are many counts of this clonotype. The CDR3 DNA sequence: TGTGCCAGCAGAGACCCAGGGGGCACTGAAGCTTTCTTT. This encodes CASRDPGGTEAFF. The chain joins TRBV6-5 to TRBJ1-1; 7 bases map to TRBD1. V lost 6 bases, J lost 4 bases, and 5 bases stayed unmatched. This CDR3 region has 13 residues. The germline CDR1 and CDR2 sequences are MNHEY and SVGAGI.

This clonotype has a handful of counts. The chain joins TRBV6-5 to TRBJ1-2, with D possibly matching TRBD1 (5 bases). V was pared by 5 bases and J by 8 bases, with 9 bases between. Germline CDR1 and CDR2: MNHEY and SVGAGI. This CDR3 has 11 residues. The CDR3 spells CASSGGVGYTF. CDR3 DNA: TGTGCCAGCAGTGGAGGGGTGGGCTACACCTTC.

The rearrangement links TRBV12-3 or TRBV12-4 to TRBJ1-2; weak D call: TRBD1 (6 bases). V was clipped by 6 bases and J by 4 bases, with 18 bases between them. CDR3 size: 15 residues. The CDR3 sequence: CASSYKGDHLYGYTF. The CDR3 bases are TGTGCCAGCAGCTACAAGGGGGACCACCTCTATGGCTACACCTTC.

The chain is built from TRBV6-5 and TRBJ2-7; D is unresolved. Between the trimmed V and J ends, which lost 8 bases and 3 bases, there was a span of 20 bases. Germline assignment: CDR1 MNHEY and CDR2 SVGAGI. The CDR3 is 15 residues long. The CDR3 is CASRSNSLLLYEQYF. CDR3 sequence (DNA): TGTGCCAGCCGTTCCAACAGCCTTTTACTCTACGAGCAGTACTTC.

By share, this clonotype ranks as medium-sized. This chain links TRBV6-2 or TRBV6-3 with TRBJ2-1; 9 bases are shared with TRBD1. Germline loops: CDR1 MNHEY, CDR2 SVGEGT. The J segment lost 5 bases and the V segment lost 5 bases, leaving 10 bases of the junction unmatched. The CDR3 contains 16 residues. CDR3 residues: CASSPLRDRVDNEQFF. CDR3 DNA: TGTGCCAGCAGTCCCCTCCGGGACAGGGTGGACAATGAGCAGTTCTTC.

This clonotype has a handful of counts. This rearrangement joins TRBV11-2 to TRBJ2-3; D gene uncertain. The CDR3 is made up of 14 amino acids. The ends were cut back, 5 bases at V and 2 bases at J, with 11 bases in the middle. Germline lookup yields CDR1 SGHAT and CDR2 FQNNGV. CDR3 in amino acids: CASSPSSYTDTQYF. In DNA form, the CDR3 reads TGTGCCAGCAGCCCATCGAGCTACACAGATACGCAGTATTTT.

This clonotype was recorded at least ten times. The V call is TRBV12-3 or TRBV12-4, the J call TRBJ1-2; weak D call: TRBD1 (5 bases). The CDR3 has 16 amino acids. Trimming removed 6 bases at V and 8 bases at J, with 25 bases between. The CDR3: CASSPTPGPVLLGYTF. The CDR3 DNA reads TGTGCCAGCAGCCCCACTCCGGGACCTGTTCTCCTGGGCTACACCTTC.

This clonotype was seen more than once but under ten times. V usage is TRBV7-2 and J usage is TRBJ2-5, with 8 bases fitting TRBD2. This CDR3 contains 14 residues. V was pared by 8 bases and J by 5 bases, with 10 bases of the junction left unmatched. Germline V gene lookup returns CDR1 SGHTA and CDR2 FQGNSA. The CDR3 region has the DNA TGTGCCAGCCGAGGGCGGGGGGCCAGGGAGACCCAGTACTTC. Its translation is CASRGRGARETQYF. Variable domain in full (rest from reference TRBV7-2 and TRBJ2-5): GAGVSQSPSNKVTEKGKDVELRCDPISGHTALYWYRQSLGQGLEFLIYFQGNSAPDKSGLPSDRFSAERTGGSVSTLTIQRTQQEDSAVYLCASRGRGARETQYFGPGTRLLVL.

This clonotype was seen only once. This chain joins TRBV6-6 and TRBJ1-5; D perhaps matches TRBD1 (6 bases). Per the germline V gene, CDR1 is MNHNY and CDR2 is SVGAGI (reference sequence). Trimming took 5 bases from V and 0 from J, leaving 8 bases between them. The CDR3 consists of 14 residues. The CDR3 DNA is TGTGCCAGCAGTACGACAGGTAGCAATCAGCCCCAGCATTTT. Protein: CASSTTGSNQPQHF.

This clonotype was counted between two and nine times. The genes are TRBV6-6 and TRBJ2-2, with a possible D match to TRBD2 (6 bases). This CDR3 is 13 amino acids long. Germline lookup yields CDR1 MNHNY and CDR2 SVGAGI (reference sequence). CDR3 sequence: CAVWGVNTGELFF. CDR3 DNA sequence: TGTGCAGTGTGGGGGGTGAACACCGGGGAGCTGTTTTTT.

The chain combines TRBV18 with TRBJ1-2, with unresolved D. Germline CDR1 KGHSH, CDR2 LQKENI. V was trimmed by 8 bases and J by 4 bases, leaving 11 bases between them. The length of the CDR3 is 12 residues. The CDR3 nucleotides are TGTGCCAGCAGTCCACGGGGCTATGGCTACACCTTC. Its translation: CASSPRGYGYTF.

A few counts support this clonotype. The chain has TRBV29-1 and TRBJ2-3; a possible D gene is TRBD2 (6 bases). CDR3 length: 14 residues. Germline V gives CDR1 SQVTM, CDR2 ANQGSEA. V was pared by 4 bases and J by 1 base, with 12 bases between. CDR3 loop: CSVVPGLGTDTQYF. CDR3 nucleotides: TGCAGCGTTGTCCCGGGACTGGGCACAGATACGCAGTATTTT.

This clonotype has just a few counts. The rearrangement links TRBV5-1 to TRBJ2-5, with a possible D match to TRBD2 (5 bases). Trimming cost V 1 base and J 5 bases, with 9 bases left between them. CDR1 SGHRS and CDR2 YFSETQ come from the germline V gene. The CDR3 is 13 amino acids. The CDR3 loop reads CASSLKERETQYF. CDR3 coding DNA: TGCGCCAGCAGCTTGAAGGAGCGGGAGACCCAGTACTTC.

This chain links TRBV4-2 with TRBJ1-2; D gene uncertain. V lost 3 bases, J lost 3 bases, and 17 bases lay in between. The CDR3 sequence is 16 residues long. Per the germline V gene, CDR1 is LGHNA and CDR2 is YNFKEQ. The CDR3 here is CASSQASPKGDYGYTF. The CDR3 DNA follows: TGTGCCAGCAGCCAGGCCTCCCCGAAGGGTGACTATGGCTACACCTTC.

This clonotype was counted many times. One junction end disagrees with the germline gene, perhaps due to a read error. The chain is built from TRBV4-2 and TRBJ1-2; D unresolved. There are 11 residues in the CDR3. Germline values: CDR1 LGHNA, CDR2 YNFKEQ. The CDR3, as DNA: TGCGCCAGCAGCCAAGAGGGTGGCTACACCTTC. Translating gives CASSQEGGYTF.

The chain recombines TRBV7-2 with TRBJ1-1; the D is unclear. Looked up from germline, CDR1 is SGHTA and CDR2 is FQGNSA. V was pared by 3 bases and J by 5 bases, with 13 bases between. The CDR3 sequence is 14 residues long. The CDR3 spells CASSLGSLRTEAFF. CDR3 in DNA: TGTGCCAGCAGCTTGGGTTCCTTGAGGACTGAAGCTTTCTTT.

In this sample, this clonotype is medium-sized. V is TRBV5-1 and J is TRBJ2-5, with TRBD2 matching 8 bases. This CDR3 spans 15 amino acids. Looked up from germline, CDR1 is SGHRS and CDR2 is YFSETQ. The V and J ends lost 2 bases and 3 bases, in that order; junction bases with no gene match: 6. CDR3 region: CASSLFFSGEETQYF. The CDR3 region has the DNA TGCGCCAGCAGCTTATTTTTTAGCGGGGAAGAGACCCAGTACTTC.